This TCR beta chain derives from a study of OX40 agonist ivuxolimab in advanced cancers. Whole-study context: A history of anti-PD-1, anti-PD-L1 or anti-CTLA-4 therapy was acceptable, and 30% to 45% had some.

Sequenced by immunoSEQ multiplex PCR; TCRdb stores in-frame clones only, minus some. This table has some 70,000 clones, around 85% appearing once. Study-wide results and caveats: The CD4+ and CD8+ T cells in the blood had expanded clonally by week 6 at 0.1 to 3.0 mg/kg.

Regarding this clone: Its target is unknown.

The CDR3 is 14 residues long. The germline V and J ends were trimmed by 3 bases and 4 bases, with 10 bases remaining between them. CDR1 is SEHNR, CDR2 FQNEAQ, per germline (reference sequence). The origin of this receptor is an adult with an advanced solid tumor such as melanoma, head and neck, liver or kidney cancer. Sequences were derived from CD4+ or CD8+ T cells sorted from blood, sampled in a trial of the OX40 agonist ivuxolimab. The chain has TRBV7-9 and TRBJ1-5, with TRBD1 as a possible D gene (6 bases). The CDR3 region has the DNA TGTGCCAGCAGCTTTGGACAGCTAAATCAGCCCCAGCATTTT. Its protein product is CASSFGQLNQPQHF.